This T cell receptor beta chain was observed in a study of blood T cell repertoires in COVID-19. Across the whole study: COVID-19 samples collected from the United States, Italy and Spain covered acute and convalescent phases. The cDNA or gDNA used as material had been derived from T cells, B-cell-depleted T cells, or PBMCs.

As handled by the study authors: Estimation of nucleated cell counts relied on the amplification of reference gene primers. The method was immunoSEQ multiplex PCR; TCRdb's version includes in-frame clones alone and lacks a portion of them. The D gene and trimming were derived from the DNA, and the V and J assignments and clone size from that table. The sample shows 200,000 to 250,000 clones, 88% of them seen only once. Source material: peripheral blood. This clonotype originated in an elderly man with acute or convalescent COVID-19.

The CDR3 nucleotides are TGTGCCAGCAGCCTTGACAAGAGTAATGAAAAACTGTTTTTT. The encoded protein is CASSLDKSNEKLFF. The chain recombines TRBV7-2 with TRBJ1-4; D uncertain. The CDR3 runs to 14 residues. Trimming removed 5 bases at V and 4 bases at J, with 11 bases between. Germline V gene lookup returns CDR1 SGHTA and CDR2 FQGNSA.